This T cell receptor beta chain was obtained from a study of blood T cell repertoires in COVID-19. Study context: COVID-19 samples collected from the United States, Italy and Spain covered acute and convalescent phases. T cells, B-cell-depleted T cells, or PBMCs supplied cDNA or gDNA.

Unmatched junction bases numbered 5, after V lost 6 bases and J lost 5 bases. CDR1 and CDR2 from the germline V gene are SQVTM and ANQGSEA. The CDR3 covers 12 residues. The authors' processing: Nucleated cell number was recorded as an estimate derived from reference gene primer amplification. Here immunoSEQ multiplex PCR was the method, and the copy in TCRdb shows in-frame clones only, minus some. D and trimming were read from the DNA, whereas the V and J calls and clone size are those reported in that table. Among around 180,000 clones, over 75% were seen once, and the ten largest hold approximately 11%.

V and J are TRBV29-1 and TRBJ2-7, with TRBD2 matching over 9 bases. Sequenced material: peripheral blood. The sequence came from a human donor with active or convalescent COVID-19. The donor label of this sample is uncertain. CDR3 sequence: CSVGAGGDEQYF. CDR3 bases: TGCAGCGTGGGGGCGGGGGGGGACGAGCAGTACTTC.